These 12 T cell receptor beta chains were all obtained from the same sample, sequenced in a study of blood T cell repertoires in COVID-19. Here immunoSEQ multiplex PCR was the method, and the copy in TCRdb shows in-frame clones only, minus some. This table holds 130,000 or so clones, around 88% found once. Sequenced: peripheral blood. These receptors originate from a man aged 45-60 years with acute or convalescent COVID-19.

CDR3 bases: TGTGCCAGCAGCTTGCGGGCAGACACTGAAGCTTTCTTT. This translates into CASSLRADTEAFF. V is TRBV7-2 and J is TRBJ1-1; D remains unclear. The germline V gene has CDR1 SGHTA and CDR2 FQGNSA. The CDR3 sequence is 13 residues long. Trimming pared 3 bases from V and 3 bases from J, leaving 8 bases between. The full variable domain, its missing parts supplied by reference TRBV7-2 and TRBJ1-1, is GAGVSQSPSNKVTEKGKDVELRCDPISGHTALYWYRQSLGQGLEFLIYFQGNSAPDKSGLPSDRFSAERTGGSVSTLTIQRTQQEDSAVYLCASSLRADTEAFFGQGTRLTVV.

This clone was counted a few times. The CDR3 coding sequence is TGTGCCACCAGCACGTGGAGGACAGAAAATGAGCAGTTCTTC. Protein: CATSTWRTENEQFF. This sequence joins TRBV15 and TRBJ2-1; D might be TRBD1 (6 bases). This CDR3 is 14 amino acids long. Per the germline V gene, CDR1 is LNHNV and CDR2 is YYDKDF (reference sequence). Deletions cut 4 bases from V and 7 bases from J, with 14 bases between.

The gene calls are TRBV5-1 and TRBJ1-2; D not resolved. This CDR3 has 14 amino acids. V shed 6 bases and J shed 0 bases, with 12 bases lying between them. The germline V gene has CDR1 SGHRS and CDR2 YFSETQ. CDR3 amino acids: CASTPDSTNYGYTF. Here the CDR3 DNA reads TGCGCCAGCACCCCAGATTCAACTAACTATGGCTACACCTTC.

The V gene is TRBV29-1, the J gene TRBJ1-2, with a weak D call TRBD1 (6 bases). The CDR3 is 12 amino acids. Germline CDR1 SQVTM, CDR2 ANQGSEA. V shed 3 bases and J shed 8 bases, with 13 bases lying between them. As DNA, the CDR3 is TGCAGCGTTGATTCGGGGGGCAGGGGCTACACCTTC. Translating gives CSVDSGGRGYTF.

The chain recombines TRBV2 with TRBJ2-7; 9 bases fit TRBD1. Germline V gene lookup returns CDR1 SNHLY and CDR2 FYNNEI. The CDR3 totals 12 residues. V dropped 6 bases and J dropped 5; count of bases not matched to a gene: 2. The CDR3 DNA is TGTGCCAGCAGGGACAGGGGTGACGAGCAGTACTTC. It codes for CASRDRGDEQYF.

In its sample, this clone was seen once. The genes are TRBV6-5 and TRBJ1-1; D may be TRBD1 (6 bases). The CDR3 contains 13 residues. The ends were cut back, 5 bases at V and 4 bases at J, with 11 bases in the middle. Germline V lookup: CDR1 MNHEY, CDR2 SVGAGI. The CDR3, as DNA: TGTGCCAGCAGTCCCAGGGGTCGCACTGAAGCTTTCTTT. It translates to CASSPRGRTEAFF.

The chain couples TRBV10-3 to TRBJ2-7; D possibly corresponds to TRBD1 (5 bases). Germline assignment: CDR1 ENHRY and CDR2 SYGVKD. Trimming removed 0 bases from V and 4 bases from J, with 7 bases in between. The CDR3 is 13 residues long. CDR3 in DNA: TGTGCCATCAGTGAGTCAAGGACATACGAGCAGTACTTC. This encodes CAISESRTYEQYF.

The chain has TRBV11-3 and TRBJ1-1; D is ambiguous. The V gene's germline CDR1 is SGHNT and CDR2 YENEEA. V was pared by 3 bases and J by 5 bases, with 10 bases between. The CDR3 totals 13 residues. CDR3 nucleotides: TGTGCCAGCAGCTTCGAGGGAGGGACTGAAGCTTTCTTT. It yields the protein CASSFEGGTEAFF.

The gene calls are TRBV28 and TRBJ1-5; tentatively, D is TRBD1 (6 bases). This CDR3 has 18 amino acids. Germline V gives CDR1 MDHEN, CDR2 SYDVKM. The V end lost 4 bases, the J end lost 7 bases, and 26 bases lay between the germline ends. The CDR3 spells CASSSSWRLGGEEQPQHF. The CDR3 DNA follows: TGTGCCAGCAGTTCATCTTGGAGGCTAGGGGGGGAGGAGCAGCCCCAGCATTTT. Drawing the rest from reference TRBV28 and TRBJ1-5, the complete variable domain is DVKVTQSSRYLVKRTGEKVFLECVQDMDHENMFWYRQDPGLGLRLIYFSYDVKMKEKGDIPEGYSVSREKKERFSLILESASTNQTSMYLCASSSSWRLGGEEQPQHFGDGTRLSIL.

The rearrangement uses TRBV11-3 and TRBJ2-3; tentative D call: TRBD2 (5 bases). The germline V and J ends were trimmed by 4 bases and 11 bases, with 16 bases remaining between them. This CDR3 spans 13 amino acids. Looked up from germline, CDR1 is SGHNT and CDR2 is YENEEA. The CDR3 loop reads CASSSTRTSQQYF. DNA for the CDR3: TGTGCCAGCAGCTCGACGAGGACTTCTCAGCAGTATTTT.

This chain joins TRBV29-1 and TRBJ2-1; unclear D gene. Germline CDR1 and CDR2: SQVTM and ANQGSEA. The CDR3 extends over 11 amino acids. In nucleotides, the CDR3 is TGCACGGGTCTCTCCTACAATGAGCAGTTCTTC. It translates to CTGLSYNEQFF.

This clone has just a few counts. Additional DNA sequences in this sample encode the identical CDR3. The CDR3 region is CASTGGLSYEQYF. Here the CDR3 DNA reads TGTGCCAGCACGGGCGGGCTCTCCTACGAGCAGTACTTC. This rearrangement joins TRBV2 to TRBJ2-7, with a weak D call TRBD2 (5 bases). The CDR3 totals 13 residues. The V end lost 7 bases, the J end lost 0 bases, and 10 bases lay between the germline ends. The germline gives CDR1 SNHLY, CDR2 FYNNEI. The full variable domain, rest sourced from reference TRBV2 and TRBJ2-7, is EPEVTQTPSHQVTQMGQEVILRCVPISNHLYFYWYRQILGQKVEFLVSFYNNEISEKSEIFDDQFSVERPDGSNFTLKIRSTKLEDSAMYFCASTGGLSYEQYFGPGTRLTVT.